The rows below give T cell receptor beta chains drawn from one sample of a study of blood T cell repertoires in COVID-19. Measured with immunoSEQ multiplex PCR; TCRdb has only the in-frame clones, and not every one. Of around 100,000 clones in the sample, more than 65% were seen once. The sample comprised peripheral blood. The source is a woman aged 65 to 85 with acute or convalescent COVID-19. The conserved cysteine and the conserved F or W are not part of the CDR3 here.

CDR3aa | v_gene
ASSLTGLSGNTIY | TRBV19
ASSSGLGRDTQY | TRBV6-5
ASSKTSESSYEQY | TRBV10-1
ASSSGTGVSEQY | TRBV19
ASSFLGQANTIY | TRBV11-2
ASSETLGVGDLELF | TRBV2
ASSFSGGGNQPQH | TRBV28
ASSLVAGTHNEQF | TRBV11-3
ASSQAGRNDEQF | TRBV4-3
ASSPMRQAPEAF | TRBV7-2
ASSVVINNSPLH | TRBV2
ASSPQPGTYYNEQF | TRBV7-3
ASSEQASTEAF | TRBV6-4
ASSRDSSGGPQY | TRBV7-9
AWSGPGQGNQPQH | TRBV30
ASSQGGIGGYT | TRBV7-9